This TCR beta chain comes out of a study of tumor-infiltrating lymphocytes in primary liver carcinoma. Germline CDR1 reads MNHEY; CDR2 reads SVGAGI. The CDR3 length is 14 residues. Co-extracting RNA and DNA was done with roughly 18-32 mg of unsorted bulk tissue as input. With regard to this clonotype: What it binds is unknown. Germline and junction disagree at one end, which may indicate a read error.

Starting material of 400 to 600 ng total RNA yielded TCR beta cDNA via a constant-region primer. Nested multiplex PCR, run for three rounds with slightly modified ARM-PCR, yielded TCR beta libraries. TRBV1-TRBV30 forward primers and a C-beta reverse primer were used in the first two PCR rounds, which each ran for about 9 cycles. TCRdb reanalysed the multiplex PCR reads using MiXCR and keeps one entry per CDR3 protein. The sample has tens of thousands of distinct CDR3 sequences; 72% are singletons. Study-wide points: Researchers found tumor-adjacent and tumor-blood pairs overlapped less than tumor region pairs.

The chain employs TRBV6-5 and TRBJ1-6; D might be TRBD1 (6 bases). The clonotype was recovered from a man aged 40-49 years with primary liver carcinoma and hepatitis B virus infection. The sample taken for sequencing was liver tumor tissue from sampling region 1. The subset: tumor region T1, superior pole. CDR3 DNA: TGTGCCAGCAGTTTACAGGGTAGTAATTCAGCCCTCCACTTT. Amino acid sequence: CASSLQGSNSALHF.